A selection of T cell receptor beta chains follows, all from one sample in a study of T cells in Graves' hyperthyroidism and ophthalmopathy. Via MiXCR, TCRdb re-called the multiplex PCR reads, giving one row per CDR3 protein. The data contain about 570,000 distinct CDR3 sequences, approximately 15% of them singletons. The specimen was blood. The receptors here all came from a woman in her forties with Graves' hyperthyroidism. CDR3s include the opening cysteine and the closing phenylalanine or tryptophan. D genes are given only for firm matches. Clone size is not always given. Where it is, it says once, few, many or a class for expanded clones.

abundance: many
d_gene: TRBD1
j_gene: TRBJ1-4
v_gene: TRBV6-5
CDR3aa: CASSYSGQGKEKLFF
CDR3nt: TGTGCCAGCAGTTACTCTGGACAGGGAAAAGAAAAACTGTTTTTT

abundance: -
d_gene: -
j_gene: TRBJ2-7
v_gene: TRBV5-6
CDR3aa: CASSLGTKHEQYF
CDR3nt: TGTGCCAGCAGCTTAGGGACCAAACACGAGCAGTACTTC

abundance: few
d_gene: TRBD2
j_gene: TRBJ2-2
v_gene: TRBV7-7
CDR3aa: CASRDLAGGPSTGELFF
CDR3nt: TGTGCTAGCAGGGACTTAGCGGGAGGGCCGAGCACCGGGGAGCTGTTTTTT

abundance: few
d_gene: TRBD2
j_gene: TRBJ2-3
v_gene: TRBV27
CDR3aa: CASSFGGRVIVDTQYF
CDR3nt: TGTGCCAGCAGTTTTGGCGGGAGGGTGATTGTAGATACGCAGTATTTT

abundance: once
d_gene: TRBD2
j_gene: TRBJ2-3
v_gene: TRBV6-2/TRBV6-3
CDR3aa: CASTLAGAHPTQYF
CDR3nt: TGTGCCAGCACCTTAGCGGGAGCCCACCCAACGCAGTATTTT

abundance: few
d_gene: -
j_gene: TRBJ2-3
v_gene: TRBV4-1
CDR3aa: CASSQGWGAGSDTQYF
CDR3nt: TGCGCCAGCAGCCAAGGGTGGGGGGCAGGGTCAGATACGCAGTATTTT

abundance: many
d_gene: -
j_gene: TRBJ2-7
v_gene: TRBV3-1
CDR3aa: CASSQEAGVGSSYEQYF
CDR3nt: TGTGCCAGCAGCCAAGAGGCGGGCGTCGGTTCCTCCTACGAGCAGTACTTC

abundance: many
d_gene: -
j_gene: TRBJ2-5
v_gene: TRBV7-9
CDR3aa: CASRGPSEIQETQYF
CDR3nt: TGTGCCAGCAGAGGACCCTCGGAAATCCAAGAGACCCAGTACTTC

abundance: many
d_gene: TRBD1
j_gene: TRBJ2-5
v_gene: TRBV11-3
CDR3aa: CASSLLGTATGETQYF
CDR3nt: TGTGCCAGCAGCTTATTGGGGACAGCAACGGGAGAGACCCAGTACTTC

abundance: many
d_gene: TRBD1
j_gene: TRBJ2-2
v_gene: TRBV11-2
CDR3aa: CASSPDRGTNTGELFF
CDR3nt: TGTGCCAGCAGCCCAGACAGGGGAACGAACACCGGGGAGCTGTTTTTT

abundance: many
d_gene: TRBD1
j_gene: TRBJ2-1
v_gene: TRBV10-3
CDR3aa: CAISGSPGQGDNEQFF
CDR3nt: TGTGCCATCAGTGGCTCTCCGGGACAGGGGGACAATGAGCAGTTCTTC

abundance: few
d_gene: -
j_gene: TRBJ2-2
v_gene: TRBV29-1
CDR3aa: CSVEDRGTGELFF
CDR3nt: TGCAGCGTTGAAGATAGAGGAACCGGGGAGCTGTTTTTT

abundance: many
d_gene: TRBD1
j_gene: TRBJ2-7
v_gene: TRBV6-1
CDR3aa: CASSNEGQGYEQYF
CDR3nt: TGTGCCAGCAGTAACGAGGGACAGGGCTACGAGCAGTACTTC

abundance: many
d_gene: -
j_gene: TRBJ2-1
v_gene: TRBV24-1
CDR3aa: CATSDRTGTRNYNEQFF
CDR3nt: TGTGCCACCAGTGATCGGACCGGGACTCGTAACTACAATGAGCAGTTCTTC

abundance: -
d_gene: TRBD2
j_gene: TRBJ2-3
v_gene: TRBV9
CDR3aa: CASSVAAGGPTDTQYF
CDR3nt: TGTGCCAGCAGCGTAGCGGCGGGGGGGCCGACAGATACGCAGTATTTT

abundance: many
d_gene: -
j_gene: TRBJ2-7
v_gene: TRBV5-1
CDR3aa: CASSLAGSHEQYF
CDR3nt: TGCGCCAGCAGCTTGGCCGGATCCCACGAGCAGTACTTC

abundance: few
d_gene: TRBD1
j_gene: TRBJ2-2
v_gene: TRBV28
CDR3aa: CASSLWRPRGQGNTGELFF
CDR3nt: TGTGCCAGCAGTTTATGGAGACCCCGGGGACAGGGGAACACCGGGGAGCTGTTTTTT

abundance: -
d_gene: TRBD2
j_gene: TRBJ2-2
v_gene: TRBV10-3
CDR3aa: CAISGLAGGELFF
CDR3nt: TGTGCCATCAGTGGACTAGCGGGAGGGGAGCTGTTTTTT

abundance: many
d_gene: -
j_gene: TRBJ1-1
v_gene: TRBV4-1
CDR3aa: CASSQNRDFTEAFF
CDR3nt: TGCGCCAGCAGCCAAAACAGGGATTTTACTGAAGCTTTCTTT

abundance: many
d_gene: TRBD1
j_gene: TRBJ1-5
v_gene: TRBV2
CDR3aa: CASSWDRNQPQHF
CDR3nt: TGTGCCAGCAGTTGGGACAGAAATCAGCCCCAGCATTTT

abundance: many
d_gene: -
j_gene: TRBJ2-2
v_gene: TRBV28
CDR3aa: CASSSPPPGNTGELFF
CDR3nt: TGTGCCAGCAGTTCACCACCCCCGGGGAACACCGGGGAGCTGTTTTTT

abundance: many
d_gene: -
j_gene: TRBJ1-1
v_gene: TRBV30
CDR3aa: CAWSEGLTYTEAFF
CDR3nt: TGTGCCTGGAGTGAGGGGTTGACTTACACTGAAGCTTTCTTT

abundance: -
d_gene: TRBD1
j_gene: TRBJ1-2
v_gene: TRBV5-1
CDR3aa: CASSYRGLTYGYTF
CDR3nt: TGCGCCAGCAGTTACAGGGGCTTAACATATGGCTACACCTTC

abundance: many
d_gene: -
j_gene: TRBJ2-5
v_gene: TRBV7-8
CDR3aa: CASTFNRGQETQYF
CDR3nt: TGTGCCAGCACCTTTAATCGGGGACAAGAGACCCAGTACTTC

abundance: few
d_gene: -
j_gene: TRBJ1-6
v_gene: TRBV10-2
CDR3aa: CASRTGIYNSPLHF
CDR3nt: TGCGCCAGCAGGACCGGGATCTATAATTCACCCCTCCACTTT

abundance: many
d_gene: -
j_gene: TRBJ1-2
v_gene: TRBV15
CDR3aa: CATSIRQADNYGYTF
CDR3nt: TGTGCCACCAGCATAAGACAGGCCGATAACTATGGCTACACCTTC

abundance: few
d_gene: -
j_gene: TRBJ2-1
v_gene: TRBV10-3
CDR3aa: CAISEDGTRYNEQFF
CDR3nt: TGTGCCATCAGTGAGGACGGGACCCGCTACAATGAGCAGTTCTTC

abundance: many
d_gene: TRBD1
j_gene: TRBJ2-3
v_gene: TRBV28
CDR3aa: CASRTYWTGDTDTQYF
CDR3nt: TGTGCCAGCCGGACCTATTGGACAGGGGACACAGATACGCAGTATTTT

abundance: many
d_gene: -
j_gene: TRBJ2-7
v_gene: TRBV28
CDR3aa: CASTSQGPYEQYF
CDR3nt: TGTGCCAGCACTTCGCAGGGGCCATACGAGCAGTACTTC

abundance: few
d_gene: -
j_gene: TRBJ2-1
v_gene: TRBV24-1
CDR3aa: CATFSSSELRIGNEQFF
CDR3nt: TGTGCCACCTTTTCCTCTAGCGAACTTCGGATCGGGAATGAGCAGTTCTTC

abundance: -
d_gene: TRBD2
j_gene: TRBJ2-1
v_gene: TRBV19
CDR3aa: CASSITSGAREQFF
CDR3nt: TGTGCCAGTAGTATAACTAGCGGGGCCCGGGAGCAGTTCTTC

abundance: -
d_gene: -
j_gene: TRBJ1-1
v_gene: TRBV5-1
CDR3aa: CASSLTGAGAEALF
CDR3nt: TGCGCCAGCAGCTTGACGGGGGCGGGTGCTGAAGCTCTCTTT

abundance: many
d_gene: -
j_gene: TRBJ1-1
v_gene: TRBV11-3
CDR3aa: CASRELGENTEAFF
CDR3nt: TGTGCCAGCAGGGAGCTAGGGGAGAACACTGAAGCTTTCTTT

abundance: many
d_gene: TRBD2
j_gene: TRBJ2-1
v_gene: TRBV18
CDR3aa: CASSPPGLAQPNEQFF
CDR3nt: TGTGCCAGCTCACCCCCGGGACTAGCCCAGCCTAATGAGCAGTTCTTC

abundance: few
d_gene: -
j_gene: TRBJ1-3
v_gene: TRBV6-5
CDR3aa: CASSYSDLSWGNTIYF
CDR3nt: TGTGCCAGCAGTTACTCGGACCTATCGTGGGGAAACACCATATATTTT

abundance: many
d_gene: -
j_gene: TRBJ1-5
v_gene: TRBV18
CDR3aa: CASSPAGGSQPQHF
CDR3nt: TGTGCCAGCTCACCAGCCGGGGGTAGTCAGCCCCAGCATTTT

abundance: many
d_gene: TRBD2
j_gene: TRBJ2-1
v_gene: TRBV7-2
CDR3aa: CASSPGTSGPYNEQFF
CDR3nt: TGTGCCAGCAGCCCTGGGACTAGCGGCCCGTACAATGAGCAGTTCTTC

abundance: many
d_gene: -
j_gene: TRBJ1-3
v_gene: TRBV12-3/TRBV12-4
CDR3aa: CASSFGQRAGNTIYF
CDR3nt: TGTGCCAGCAGTTTTGGCCAGAGGGCTGGAAACACCATATATTTT

abundance: many
d_gene: TRBD2
j_gene: TRBJ2-2
v_gene: TRBV12-3/TRBV12-4
CDR3aa: CASSWPIAGGPSVTGELFF
CDR3nt: TGTGCCAGCAGTTGGCCCATAGCGGGAGGGCCATCCGTCACCGGGGAGCTGTTTTTT

abundance: many
d_gene: TRBD1
j_gene: TRBJ2-3
v_gene: TRBV2
CDR3aa: CASRGQGPDTQYF
CDR3nt: TGTGCCAGCAGGGGACAGGGCCCAGATACGCAGTATTTT

abundance: many
d_gene: -
j_gene: TRBJ1-5
v_gene: TRBV10-3
CDR3aa: CAISEFQTNQPQHF
CDR3nt: TGTGCCATCAGTGAGTTCCAAACTAATCAGCCCCAGCATTTT

abundance: -
d_gene: -
j_gene: TRBJ1-3
v_gene: TRBV28
CDR3aa: CASSLPSIPGNTIYF
CDR3nt: TGTGCCAGCAGTTTACCGTCGATACCCGGAAACACCATATATTTT

abundance: many
d_gene: -
j_gene: TRBJ2-7
v_gene: TRBV6-1
CDR3aa: CASSEETGSYEQYF
CDR3nt: TGTGCCAGCAGTGAGGAAACAGGCTCCTACGAGCAGTACTTC

abundance: few
d_gene: TRBD2
j_gene: TRBJ2-2
v_gene: TRBV30
CDR3aa: CAWSPGLGTGELFF
CDR3nt: TGTGCCTGGAGTCCGGGACTAGGAACCGGGGAGCTGTTTTTT

abundance: -
d_gene: -
j_gene: TRBJ2-7
v_gene: TRBV29-1
CDR3aa: CSVEVQGHEQYF
CDR3nt: TGCAGCGTTGAAGTTCAAGGGCACGAGCAGTACTTC

abundance: few
d_gene: -
j_gene: TRBJ2-1
v_gene: TRBV5-1
CDR3aa: CASSFPGLGNEQFF
CDR3nt: TGCGCCAGCAGCTTTCCAGGGTTGGGCAATGAGCAGTTCTTC